This passage covers 10 T cell receptor beta chains from one sample sequenced in a study of blood T cell repertoires in COVID-19. Using immunoSEQ multiplex PCR, the repertoire was profiled, and TCRdb retains in-frame clones only, with some absent. The data hold some 150,000 clones, with around 83% observed a single time. The sequencing input was peripheral blood. Receptors originate from a human donor with acute or convalescent COVID-19. The donor label of this sample is uncertain.

This clone occurred once. This chain joins TRBV7-2 and TRBJ2-5; D may be TRBD2 (6 bases). CDR3 length: 15 amino acids. CDR1 and CDR2 from the germline V gene are SGHTA and FQGNSA. V lost 3 bases and J 5 bases, leaving 16 bases between the germline ends. Here the CDR3 reads CASSFVGGNGETQYF. For the CDR3, the DNA is TGTGCCAGCAGCTTTGTCGGAGGGAACGGGGAGACCCAGTACTTC.

The chain joins TRBV5-8 to TRBJ2-5; a weak D match, TRBD1 (6 bases). Trimming shortened V by 4 bases and J by 1 base, and 17 bases separated the two germline ends. This CDR3 is built from 16 residues. The germline gives CDR1 SGHTS, CDR2 YDEGEE. In DNA, the CDR3 is TGTGCCAGCAGCCAAGGGGGTGAGGCGGGCCAAGAGACCCAGTACTTC. Translating gives CASSQGGEAGQETQYF.

The chain carries TRBV7-2 and TRBJ1-5; TRBD1 might be the D (6 bases). The V end lost 5 bases, the J end lost 4 bases, and 9 bases lay between the germline ends. The V gene's germline CDR1 is SGHTA and CDR2 FQGNSA. CDR3 size: 13 residues. The CDR3 DNA sequence: TGTGCCAGCAGCGTTCAGGGGAATCAGCCCCAGCATTTT. Its protein product is CASSVQGNQPQHF.

CDR3 in DNA: TGTGCCAGCAGTGAACAGGGACAGGGTGGGGACGAAAAACTGTTTTTT. Translation gives CASSEQGQGGDEKLFF. The rearrangement links TRBV2 to TRBJ1-4; 9 bases are shared with TRBD1. Per the germline V gene, CDR1 is SNHLY and CDR2 is FYNNEI. The CDR3 has 16 residues. After removal of 2 bases from V and 8 bases from J, the junction contained 9 bases not matched to a gene. Based on the CDR3 plus reference TRBV2 and TRBJ1-4, the full variable domain is EPEVTQTPSHQVTQMGQEVILRCVPISNHLYFYWYRQILGQKVEFLVSFYNNEISEKSEIFDDQFSVERPDGSNFTLKIRSTKLEDSAMYFCASSEQGQGGDEKLFFGSGTQLSVL.

This clone was found once. This sequence joins TRBV9 and TRBJ2-3, with no clear D. Germline V gene sequence: CDR1 SGDLS, CDR2 YYNGEE. The CDR3 has 15 amino acids. The V end was cut by 0 bases, the J end by 2 bases, with 10 bases between. The CDR3 nucleotides are TGTGCCAGCAGCGTAGGTAGCCCCGCCACAGATACGCAGTATTTT. Its protein is CASSVGSPATDTQYF. The entire variable domain, with the rest obtained from reference TRBV9 and TRBJ2-3, is as follows: DSGVTQTPKHLITATGQRVTLRCSPRSGDLSVYWYQQSLDQGLQFLIQYYNGEERAKGNILERFSAQQFPDLHSELNLSSLELGDSALYFCASSVGSPATDTQYFGPGTRLTVL.

V is TRBV19 and J is TRBJ2-7; 8 bases agree with TRBD2. Looked up from germline, CDR1 is LNHDA and CDR2 is SQIVND (reference sequence). CDR3 size: 9 residues. In nucleotides, the CDR3 is TGTAAGGCTAGCGGGGAGCAGTACGTC. Protein: CKASGEQYV.

The chain employs TRBV10-3 and TRBJ1-6; D is perhaps TRBD1 (6 bases). Deletions cut 7 bases from V and 10 bases from J, with 20 bases between. The length of the CDR3 is 15 residues. Germline V gene sequence: CDR1 ENHRY, CDR2 SYGVKD. The DNA for the CDR3 is TGTGCCATCACCAAGAACAGGGAGTTCGACTCACCCCTCCACTTT. Translation: CAITKNREFDSPLHF.

The chain employs TRBV15 and TRBJ1-2; D is undetermined. CDR3 length: 13 amino acids. Germline V gene sequence: CDR1 LNHNV, CDR2 YYDKDF (reference sequence). Trimming took 0 bases from V and 1 from J, leaving 3 bases between them. The CDR3 region is CATSRDLNYGYTF. As DNA, the CDR3 is TGTGCCACCAGCAGAGATCTTAACTATGGCTACACCTTC.

This chain joins TRBV6-4 and TRBJ1-6, with D possibly being TRBD1 (6 bases). The CDR3 extends over 14 amino acids. Germline V gene lookup returns CDR1 MRHNA and CDR2 SNTAGT. The V end was cut by 4 bases, the J end by 9 bases, with 13 bases between. The CDR3 region is CASSAHRAGSPLHF. The CDR3 region has the DNA TGTGCCAGCAGTGCCCACAGGGCGGGTTCACCCCTCCACTTT.

This clone was picked up a small number of times. V is TRBV14 and J is TRBJ2-5; a possible D gene is TRBD1 (5 bases). Trimming left V 1 base short and J 0 bases short, with 9 bases between. The length of the CDR3 is 15 residues. Germline V lookup: CDR1 SGHDN, CDR2 FVKESK. The CDR3 region is CASSQGTFDQETQYF. The CDR3 bases are TGTGCCAGCAGCCAAGGGACATTCGACCAAGAGACCCAGTACTTC.